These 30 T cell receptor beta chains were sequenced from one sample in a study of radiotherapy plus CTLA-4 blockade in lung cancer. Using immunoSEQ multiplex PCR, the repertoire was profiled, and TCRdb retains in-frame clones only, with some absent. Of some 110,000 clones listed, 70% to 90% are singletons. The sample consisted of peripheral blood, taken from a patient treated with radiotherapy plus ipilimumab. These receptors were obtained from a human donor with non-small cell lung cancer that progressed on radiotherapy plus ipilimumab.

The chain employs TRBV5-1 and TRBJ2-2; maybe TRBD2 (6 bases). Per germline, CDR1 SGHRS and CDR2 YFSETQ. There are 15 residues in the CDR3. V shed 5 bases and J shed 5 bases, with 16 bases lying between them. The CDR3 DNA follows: TGCGCCAGCAGTCCAGATGGGGGGTCAACCGGGGAGCTGTTTTTT. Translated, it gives CASSPDGGSTGELFF.

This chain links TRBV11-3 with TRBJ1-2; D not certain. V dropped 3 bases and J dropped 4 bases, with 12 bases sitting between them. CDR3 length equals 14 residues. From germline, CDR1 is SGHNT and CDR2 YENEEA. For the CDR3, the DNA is TGTGCCAGCAGCTTCGGGGAACCTAGCTATGGCTACACCTTC. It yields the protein CASSFGEPSYGYTF.

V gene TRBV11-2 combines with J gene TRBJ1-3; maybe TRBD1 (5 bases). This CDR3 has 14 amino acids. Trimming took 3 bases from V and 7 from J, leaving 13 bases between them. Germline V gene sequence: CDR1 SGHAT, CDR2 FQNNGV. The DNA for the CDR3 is TGTGCCAGCAGCTTGGGACCACCACCGAACACCATATATTTT. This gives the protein CASSLGPPPNTIYF.

The CDR3 nucleotides read TGTGCCAGCAAATCGGGACAGGCCTTGAACACTGAAGCTTTCTTT. Protein: CASKSGQALNTEAFF. The V gene is TRBV27, the J gene TRBJ1-1; 8 bases align to TRBD1. The V gene end was trimmed by 7 bases and the J gene end by 0 bases; junction bases not matched to a gene: 7. Germline CDR1 is MNHEY and CDR2 is SMNVEV (reference sequence). The CDR3 has 15 residues.

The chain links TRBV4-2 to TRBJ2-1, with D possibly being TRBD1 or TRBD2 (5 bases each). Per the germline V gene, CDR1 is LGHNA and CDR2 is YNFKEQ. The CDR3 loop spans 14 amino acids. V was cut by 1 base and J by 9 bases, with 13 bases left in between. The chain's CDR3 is CASSQVTRDLEQFF. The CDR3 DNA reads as TGTGCCAGCAGCCAAGTAACCAGGGACCTTGAGCAGTTCTTC.

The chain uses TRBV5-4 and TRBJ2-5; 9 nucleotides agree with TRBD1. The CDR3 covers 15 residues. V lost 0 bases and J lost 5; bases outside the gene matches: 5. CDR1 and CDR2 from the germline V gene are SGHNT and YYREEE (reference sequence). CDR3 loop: CASSLGDRDMETQYF. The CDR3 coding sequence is TGTGCCAGCAGCTTGGGGGACAGGGATATGGAGACCCAGTACTTC.

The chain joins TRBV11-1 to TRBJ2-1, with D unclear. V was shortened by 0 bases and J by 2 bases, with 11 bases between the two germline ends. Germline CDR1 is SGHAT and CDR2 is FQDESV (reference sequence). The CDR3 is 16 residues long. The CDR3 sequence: CASSLAWLGTYNEQFF. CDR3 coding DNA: TGTGCCAGCAGCTTAGCGTGGCTAGGAACCTACAATGAGCAGTTCTTC.

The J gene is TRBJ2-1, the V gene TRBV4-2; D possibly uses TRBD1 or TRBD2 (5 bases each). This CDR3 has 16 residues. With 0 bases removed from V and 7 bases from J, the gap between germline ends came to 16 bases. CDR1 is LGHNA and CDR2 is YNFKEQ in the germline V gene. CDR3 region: CASSQDRDADGNEQFF. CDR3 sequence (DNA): TGTGCCAGCAGCCAAGACCGGGACGCGGATGGGAATGAGCAGTTCTTC.

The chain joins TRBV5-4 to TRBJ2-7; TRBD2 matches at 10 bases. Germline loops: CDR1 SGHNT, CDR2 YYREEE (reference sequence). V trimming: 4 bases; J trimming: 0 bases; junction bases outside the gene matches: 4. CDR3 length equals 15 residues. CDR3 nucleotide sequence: TGTGCCAGCAGCCCGCGGACTAGCGGCTCCTACGAGCAGTACTTC. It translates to CASSPRTSGSYEQYF.

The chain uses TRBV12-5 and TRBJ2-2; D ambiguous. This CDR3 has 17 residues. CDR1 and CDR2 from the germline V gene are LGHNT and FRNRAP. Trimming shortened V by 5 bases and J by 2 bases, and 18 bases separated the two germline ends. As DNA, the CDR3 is TGTGCTAGTGGTCCCCGCCGGAGTAGCAGAAACACCGGGGAGCTGTTTTTT. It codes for CASGPRRSSRNTGELFF.

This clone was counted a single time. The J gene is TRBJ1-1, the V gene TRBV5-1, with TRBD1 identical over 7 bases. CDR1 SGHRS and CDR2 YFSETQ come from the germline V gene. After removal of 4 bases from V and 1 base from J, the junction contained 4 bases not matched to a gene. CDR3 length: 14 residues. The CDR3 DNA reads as TGCGCCAGCAGCGCCGGGACAGCGAACACTGAAGCTTTCTTT. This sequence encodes CASSAGTANTEAFF. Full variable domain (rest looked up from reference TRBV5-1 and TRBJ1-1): KAGVTQTPRYLIKTRGQQVTLSCSPISGHRSVSWYQQTPGQGLQFLFEYFSETQRNKGNFPGRFSGRQFSNSRSEMNVSTLELGDSALYLCASSAGTANTEAFFGQGTRLTVV.

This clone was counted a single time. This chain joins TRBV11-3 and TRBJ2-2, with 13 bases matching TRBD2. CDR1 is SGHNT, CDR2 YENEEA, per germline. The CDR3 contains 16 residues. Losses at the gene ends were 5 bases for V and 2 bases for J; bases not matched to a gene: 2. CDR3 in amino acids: CASSRLAGGNTGELFF. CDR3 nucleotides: TGTGCCAGCAGCCGACTAGCGGGAGGTAACACCGGGGAGCTGTTTTTT.

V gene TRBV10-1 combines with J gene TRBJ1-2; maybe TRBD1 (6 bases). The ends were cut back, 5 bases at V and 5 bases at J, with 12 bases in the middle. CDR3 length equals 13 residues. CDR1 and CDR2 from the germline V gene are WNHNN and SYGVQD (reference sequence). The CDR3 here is CASSPDRNYGYTF. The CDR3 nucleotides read TGCGCCAGCAGTCCCGACAGGAATTATGGCTACACCTTC.

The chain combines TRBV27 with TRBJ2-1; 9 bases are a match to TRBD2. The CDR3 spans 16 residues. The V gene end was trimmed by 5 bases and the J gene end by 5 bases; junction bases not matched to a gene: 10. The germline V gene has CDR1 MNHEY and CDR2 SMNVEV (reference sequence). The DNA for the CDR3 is TGTGCCAGCAGTCCGATAGCGGGAGTAGCGGACAATGAGCAGTTCTTC. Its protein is CASSPIAGVADNEQFF.

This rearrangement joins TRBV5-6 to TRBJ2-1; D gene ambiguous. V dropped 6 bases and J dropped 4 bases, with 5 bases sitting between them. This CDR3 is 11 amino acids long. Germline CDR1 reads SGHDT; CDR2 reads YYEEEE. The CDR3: CASTLYNEQFF. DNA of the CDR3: TGTGCCAGCACTCTATACAATGAGCAGTTCTTC.

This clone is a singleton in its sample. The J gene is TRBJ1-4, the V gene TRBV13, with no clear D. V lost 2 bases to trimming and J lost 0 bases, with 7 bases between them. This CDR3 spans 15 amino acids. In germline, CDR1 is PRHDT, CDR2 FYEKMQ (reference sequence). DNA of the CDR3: TGTGCCAGCAGCTTAAGGGAGGCAACTAATGAAAAACTGTTTTTT. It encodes CASSLREATNEKLFF. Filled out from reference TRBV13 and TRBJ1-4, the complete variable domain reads AAGVIQSPRHLIKEKRETATLKCYPIPRHDTVYWYQQGPGQDPQFLISFYEKMQSDKGSIPDRFSAQQFSDYHSELNMSSLELGDSALYFCASSLREATNEKLFFGSGTQLSVL.

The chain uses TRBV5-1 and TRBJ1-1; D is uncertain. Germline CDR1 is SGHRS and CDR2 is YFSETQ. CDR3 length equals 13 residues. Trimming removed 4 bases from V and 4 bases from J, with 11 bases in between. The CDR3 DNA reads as TGCGCCAGCAGCGTGGGAGGGAGCACTGAAGCTTTCTTT. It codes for CASSVGGSTEAFF.

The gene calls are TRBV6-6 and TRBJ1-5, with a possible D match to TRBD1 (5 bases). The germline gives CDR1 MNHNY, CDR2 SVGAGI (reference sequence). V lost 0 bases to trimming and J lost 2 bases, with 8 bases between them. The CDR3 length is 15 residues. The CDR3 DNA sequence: TGTGCCAGCAGTTACTCGGGGGAGGGCAATCAGCCCCAGCATTTT. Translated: CASSYSGEGNQPQHF.

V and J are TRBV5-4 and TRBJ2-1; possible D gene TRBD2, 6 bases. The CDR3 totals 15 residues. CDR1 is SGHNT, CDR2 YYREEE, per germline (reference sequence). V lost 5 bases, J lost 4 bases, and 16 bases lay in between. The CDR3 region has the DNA TGTGCCAGCAGATCGGGACTCCCGTCTTACAATGAGCAGTTCTTC. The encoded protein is CASRSGLPSYNEQFF.

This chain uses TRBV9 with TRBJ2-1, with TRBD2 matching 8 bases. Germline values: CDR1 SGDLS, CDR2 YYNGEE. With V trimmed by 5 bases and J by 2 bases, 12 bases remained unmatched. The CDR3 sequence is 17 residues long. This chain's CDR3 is CASSQNPSGLAYNEQFF. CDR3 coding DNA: TGTGCCAGCAGTCAAAACCCTAGCGGGCTAGCCTACAATGAGCAGTTCTTC.

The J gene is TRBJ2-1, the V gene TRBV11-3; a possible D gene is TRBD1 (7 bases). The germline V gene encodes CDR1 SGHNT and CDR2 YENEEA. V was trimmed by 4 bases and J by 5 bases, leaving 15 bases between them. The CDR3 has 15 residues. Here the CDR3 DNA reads TGTGCCAGCAGCTCAGGGGGACTCACTAACAATGAGCAGTTCTTC. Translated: CASSSGGLTNNEQFF.

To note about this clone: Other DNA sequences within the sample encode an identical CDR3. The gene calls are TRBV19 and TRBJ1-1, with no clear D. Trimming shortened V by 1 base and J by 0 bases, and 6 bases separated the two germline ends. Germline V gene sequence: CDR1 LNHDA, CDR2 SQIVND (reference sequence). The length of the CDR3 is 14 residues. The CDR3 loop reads CASSIGLVNTEAFF. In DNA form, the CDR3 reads TGTGCCAGTAGTATAGGCCTGGTGAACACTGAAGCTTTCTTT.

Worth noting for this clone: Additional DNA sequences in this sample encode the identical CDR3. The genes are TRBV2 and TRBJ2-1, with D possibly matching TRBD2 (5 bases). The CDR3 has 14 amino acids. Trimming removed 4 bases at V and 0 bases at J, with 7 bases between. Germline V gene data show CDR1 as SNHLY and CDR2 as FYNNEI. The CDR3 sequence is CASSGGSSYNEQFF. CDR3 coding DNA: TGTGCCAGCAGTGGAGGGAGCTCCTACAATGAGCAGTTCTTC.

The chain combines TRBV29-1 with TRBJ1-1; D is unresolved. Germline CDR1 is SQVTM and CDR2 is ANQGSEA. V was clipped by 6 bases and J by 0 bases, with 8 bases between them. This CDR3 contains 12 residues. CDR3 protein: CSVSTVNTEAFF. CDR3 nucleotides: TGCAGCGTCTCGACCGTGAACACTGAAGCTTTCTTT.

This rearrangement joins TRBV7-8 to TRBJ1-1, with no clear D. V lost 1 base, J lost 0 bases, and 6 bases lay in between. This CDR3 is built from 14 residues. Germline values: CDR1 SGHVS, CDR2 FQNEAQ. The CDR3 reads CASSLGQLNTEAFF. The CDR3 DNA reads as TGTGCCAGCAGCTTAGGACAATTGAACACTGAAGCTTTCTTT. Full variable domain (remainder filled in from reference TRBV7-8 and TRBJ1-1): GAGVSQSPRYKVAKRGQDVALRCDPISGHVSLFWYQQALGQGPEFLTYFQNEAQLDKSGLPSDRFFAERPEGSVSTLKIQRTQQEDSAVYLCASSLGQLNTEAFFGQGTRLTVV.

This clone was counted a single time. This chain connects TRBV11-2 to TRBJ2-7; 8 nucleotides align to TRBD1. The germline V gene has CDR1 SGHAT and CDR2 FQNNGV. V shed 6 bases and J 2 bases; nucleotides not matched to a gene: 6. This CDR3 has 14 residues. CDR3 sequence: CASRRTGIPYEQYF. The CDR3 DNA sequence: TGTGCCAGCAGAAGGACAGGGATTCCCTACGAGCAGTACTTC.

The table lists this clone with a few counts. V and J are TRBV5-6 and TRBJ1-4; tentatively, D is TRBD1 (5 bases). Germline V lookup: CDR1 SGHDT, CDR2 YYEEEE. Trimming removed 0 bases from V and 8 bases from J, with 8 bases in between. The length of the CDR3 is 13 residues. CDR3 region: CASSLGRQEKLFF. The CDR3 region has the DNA TGTGCCAGCAGCTTGGGACGACAGGAAAAACTGTTTTTT.

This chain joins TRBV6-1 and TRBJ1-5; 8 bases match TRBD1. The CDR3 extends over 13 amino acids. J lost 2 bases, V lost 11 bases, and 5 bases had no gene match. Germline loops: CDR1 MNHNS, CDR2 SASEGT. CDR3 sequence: CAGSTGGNQPQHF. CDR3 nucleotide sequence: TGTGCCGGCTCGACAGGGGGCAATCAGCCCCAGCATTTT.

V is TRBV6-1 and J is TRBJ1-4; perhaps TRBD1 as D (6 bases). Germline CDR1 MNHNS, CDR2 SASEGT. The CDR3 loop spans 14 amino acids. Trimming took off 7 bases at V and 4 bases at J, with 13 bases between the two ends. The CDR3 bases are TGTGCCAGCATCCAAGGGGGTGGTAATGAAAAACTGTTTTTT. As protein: CASIQGGGNEKLFF.

The chain's CDR3 is CASNGGTSYEQYF. DNA for the CDR3: TGTGCCAGCAACGGCGGGACTTCCTACGAGCAGTACTTC. The chain carries TRBV2 and TRBJ2-7, with D possibly TRBD2 on 6 matching bases. V was clipped by 7 bases and J by 1 base, with 11 bases between them. Germline CDR1 SNHLY, CDR2 FYNNEI. The CDR3 spans 13 residues.